Below are 18 T cell receptor beta chains sequenced from a single sample in a study of T cells in Graves' hyperthyroidism and ophthalmopathy. Amplified TCR beta CDR3 regions derived from RNA transcripts. First-round RT-PCR targeting the TCR CDR3 was performed with the HTBI primer set. In TCRdb, the multiplex PCR reads were re-called with MiXCR into one record per CDR3 protein. The sample consists of a few hundred thousand distinct CDR3 sequences, more than 15% of them appearing once. The sequenced sample was blood. These receptors were obtained from a woman aged 25 to 45 with Graves' ophthalmopathy.

This clonotype came up many times. The chain joins TRBV3-1 to TRBJ2-1; the match to TRBD1 covers 8 bases. The J segment lost 7 bases and the V segment lost 6 bases, leaving 11 bases of the junction unmatched. CDR1 and CDR2 (germline): LGHDT, YNNKEL (reference sequence). This CDR3 contains 15 residues. CDR3 sequence (DNA): TGTGCCAGCAGGGTACAGGGGGGTGCACGGAATGAGCAGTTCTTC. It encodes CASRVQGGARNEQFF.

This clonotype was observed many times. Compared with germline, one end of the junction differs, possibly owing to a read error. The J gene is TRBJ2-1, the V gene TRBV7-7, with 7 bases matching TRBD2. This CDR3 spans 14 amino acids. Germline V lookup: CDR1 SSHAT, CDR2 FNYEAQ (reference sequence). The CDR3 loop reads CASSLAGSPGEQFF. CDR3 nucleotide sequence: TGTGCTAGCAGCTTAGCGGGTAGTCCGGGGGAGCAGTTCTTC.

The CDR3 loop reads CSGSDRYEQYF. For the CDR3, the DNA is TGCAGCGGGTCGGACAGGTACGAGCAGTACTTC. The chain carries TRBV29-1 and TRBJ2-7; 7 bases agree with TRBD1. The germline gives CDR1 SQVTM, CDR2 ANQGSEA. This CDR3 region has 11 residues. J gave up 4 bases and V 7 bases, and 4 bases lay outside the gene matches.

The chain recombines TRBV4-1 with TRBJ2-7; no clear D. The V gene lost 3 bases and the J gene lost 5 bases, with 11 bases spanning the gap. This CDR3 contains 13 residues. Per germline, CDR1 MGHRA and CDR2 YSYEKL. The CDR3 spells CASSQVTADEQYF. In DNA, the CDR3 is TGCGCCAGCAGCCAGGTGACGGCGGACGAGCAGTACTTC.

This clonotype was counted between two and nine times. This rearrangement joins TRBV20-1 to TRBJ1-2; the D gene is possibly TRBD1 (5 bases). Trimming left V 3 bases short and J 5 bases short, with 10 bases between. The CDR3 consists of 12 residues. Per germline, CDR1 DFQATT and CDR2 SNEGSKA (reference sequence). CDR3 in amino acids: CSASPDRYGYTF. DNA of the CDR3: TGCAGTGCTAGTCCCGACAGATATGGCTACACCTTC.

This clonotype was counted between two and nine times. The chain has TRBV19 and TRBJ2-3; 8 bases line up with TRBD2. This CDR3 spans 14 amino acids. V shed 11 bases, J shed 0 bases, and the junction held 7 bases outside the gene matches. CDR1 is LNHDA and CDR2 is SQIVND in the germline V gene (reference sequence). The CDR3 DNA follows: TGTGCCGTCAATAGCGGGACTAGCACAGATACGCAGTATTTT. The encoded protein is CAVNSGTSTDTQYF.

This clonotype was counted between two and nine times. V and J are TRBV27 and TRBJ2-7; D call uncertain. V was cut by 0 bases and J by 4 bases, with 7 bases left in between. The germline V gene encodes CDR1 MNHEY and CDR2 SMNVEV (reference sequence). The CDR3 length is 13 residues. In nucleotides, the CDR3 is TGTGCCAGCAGTTTATCCGGCAGGTACGAGCAGTACTTC. This translates into CASSLSGRYEQYF.

This clonotype was counted a few times. This chain connects TRBV7-2 to TRBJ1-2; D ambiguous. V lost 2 bases and J lost 4, with 17 bases in between. The CDR3 sequence is 16 residues long. Germline V gene lookup returns CDR1 SGHTA and CDR2 FQGNSA. This chain's CDR3 is CASSLYGEEVPYGYTF. The CDR3 DNA reads as TGTGCCAGCAGCTTATACGGGGAAGAAGTCCCCTATGGCTACACCTTC.

V and J are TRBV7-3 and TRBJ2-1; 13 bases are shared with TRBD2. The CDR3 is 15 amino acids. J was trimmed by 7 bases and V by 4 bases; bases with no gene match: 4. Germline V lookup: CDR1 SGHTA, CDR2 FQGTGA. CDR3 region: CASSSSGLAGNEQFF. The CDR3 DNA reads as TGTGCCAGCAGCTCTTCGGGACTAGCGGGAAATGAGCAGTTCTTC.

The CDR3 region is CASSYYSPGTAGASGNTIYF. As DNA, the CDR3 is TGTGCCAGCAGTTACTACTCACCCGGGACCGCAGGCGCCTCTGGAAACACCATATATTTT. The genes are TRBV6-5 and TRBJ1-3; possible D gene TRBD1, 5 bases. Trimming took 1 base from V and 0 from J, leaving 22 bases between them. The CDR3 has 20 amino acids. The germline V gene has CDR1 MNHEY and CDR2 SVGAGI.

This chain joins TRBV28 and TRBJ2-2, with TRBD1 matching over 8 bases. CDR1 is MDHEN and CDR2 is SYDVKM in the germline V gene. The J segment lost 3 bases and the V segment lost 6 bases, leaving 18 bases of the junction unmatched. The CDR3 extends over 19 amino acids. The CDR3: CASSPRRGARGRDTGELFF. CDR3 nucleotide sequence: TGTGCCAGCAGCCCCAGGCGCGGGGCCAGGGGGCGGGACACCGGGGAGCTGTTTTTT.

The genes are TRBV14 and TRBJ2-3, with 8 positions matching TRBD2. CDR3 length equals 15 residues. In germline, CDR1 is SGHDN, CDR2 FVKESK. The V and J ends lost 1 base and 4 bases, in that order; junction bases with no gene match: 4. CDR3 DNA sequence: TGTGCCAGCAGCCAAGGACTAGCGACGTCAGATACGCAGTATTTT. Its protein is CASSQGLATSDTQYF.

The chain joins TRBV3-1 to TRBJ2-2; no firm D call. Germline values: CDR1 LGHDT, CDR2 YNNKEL (reference sequence). V gave up 2 bases and J gave up 3 bases, with 1 base separating them. CDR3 length equals 12 residues. For the CDR3, the DNA is TGTGCCAGCAGCCAATACACCGGGGAGCTGTTTTTT. Translation: CASSQYTGELFF. Drawing the rest from reference TRBV3-1 and TRBJ2-2, the complete variable domain is DTAVSQTPKYLVTQMGNDKSIKCEQNLGHDTMYWYKQDSKKFLKIMFSYNNKELIINETVPNRFSPKSPDKAHLNLHINSLELGDSAVYFCASSQYTGELFFGEGSRLTVL.

This clonotype was counted many times. The rearrangement uses TRBV3-1 and TRBJ2-7; TRBD1 aligns across 8 bases. This CDR3 has 14 residues. The germline V gene has CDR1 LGHDT and CDR2 YNNKEL (reference sequence). The junction had 5 bases not matched to a gene; V was cut back by 7 bases and J by 0 bases. The CDR3 sequence is CASTQTGASYEQYF. In DNA form, the CDR3 reads TGTGCCAGCACCCAGACAGGGGCCTCCTACGAGCAGTACTTC.

The chain uses TRBV6-1 and TRBJ1-1; D is uncertain. The germline CDR1 and CDR2 sequences are MNHNS and SASEGT. This CDR3 is 13 amino acids long. V was cut by 5 bases and J by 11 bases, with 18 bases left in between. The CDR3 coding sequence is TGTGCCAGCAGTTATGATTTCGGTGGAGAGGCTTTCTTT. Its translation is CASSYDFGGEAFF.

This chain uses TRBV7-2 with TRBJ2-5, with 11 bases aligning to TRBD1. Trimming cost V 5 bases and J 5 bases; bases outside gene matches: 10. From germline, CDR1 is SGHTA and CDR2 FQGNSA. The CDR3 is made up of 16 amino acids. Here the CDR3 DNA reads TGTGCCAGCAGCCCATGGACAGGGGGCGAATGGGAGACCCAGTACTTC. It is translated as CASSPWTGGEWETQYF.

Ten or more counts support this clonotype. The chain carries TRBV5-1 and TRBJ1-1, with a possible D match to TRBD1 (5 bases). Looked up from germline, CDR1 is SGHRS and CDR2 is YFSETQ. This CDR3 spans 15 amino acids. V dropped 3 bases and J dropped 1 base, with 13 bases sitting between them. CDR3 in amino acids: CASSWGGTANTEAFF. The CDR3 DNA reads TGCGCCAGCAGCTGGGGTGGGACGGCGAACACTGAAGCTTTCTTT.

This clonotype has at least ten counts. This chain links TRBV7-2 with TRBJ2-5, with 7 nucleotides matching TRBD1. The CDR3 runs to 14 residues. The germline V gene has CDR1 SGHTA and CDR2 FQGNSA. The junction had 4 bases not matched to a gene; V was cut back by 5 bases and J by 1 base. The CDR3 is CASSVDRSQETQYF. CDR3 coding DNA: TGTGCCAGCAGCGTGGACAGGAGCCAAGAGACCCAGTACTTC.